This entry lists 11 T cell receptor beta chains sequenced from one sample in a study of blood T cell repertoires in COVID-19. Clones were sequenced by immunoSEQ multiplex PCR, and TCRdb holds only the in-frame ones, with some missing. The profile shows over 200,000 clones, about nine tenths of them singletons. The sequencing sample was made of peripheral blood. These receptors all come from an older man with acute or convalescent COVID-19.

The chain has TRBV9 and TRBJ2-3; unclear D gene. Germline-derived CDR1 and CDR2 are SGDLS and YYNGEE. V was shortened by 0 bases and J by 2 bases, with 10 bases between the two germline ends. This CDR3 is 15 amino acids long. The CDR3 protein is CASSVDPGNTDTQYF. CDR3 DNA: TGTGCCAGCAGCGTAGACCCAGGAAACACAGATACGCAGTATTTT. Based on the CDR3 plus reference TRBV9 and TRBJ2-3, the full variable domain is DSGVTQTPKHLITATGQRVTLRCSPRSGDLSVYWYQQSLDQGLQFLIQYYNGEERAKGNILERFSAQQFPDLHSELNLSSLELGDSALYFCASSVDPGNTDTQYFGPGTRLTVL.

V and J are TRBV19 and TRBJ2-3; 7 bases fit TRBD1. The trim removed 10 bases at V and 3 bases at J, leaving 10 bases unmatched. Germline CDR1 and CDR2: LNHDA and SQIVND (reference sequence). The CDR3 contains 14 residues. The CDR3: CAISAGGRTDTQYF. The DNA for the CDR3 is TGTGCCATCTCCGCAGGGGGAAGAACAGATACGCAGTATTTT.

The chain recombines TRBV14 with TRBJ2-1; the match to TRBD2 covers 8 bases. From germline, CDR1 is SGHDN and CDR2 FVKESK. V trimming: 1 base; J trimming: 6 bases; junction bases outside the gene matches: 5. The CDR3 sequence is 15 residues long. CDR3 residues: CASSQAKLAVNEQFF. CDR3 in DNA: TGTGCCAGCAGCCAAGCCAAACTAGCGGTCAATGAGCAGTTCTTC.

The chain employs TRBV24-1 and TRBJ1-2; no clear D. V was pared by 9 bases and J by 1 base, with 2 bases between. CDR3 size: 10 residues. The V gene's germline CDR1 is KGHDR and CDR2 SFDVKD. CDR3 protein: CATLNYGYTF. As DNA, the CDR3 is TGTGCCACCCTTAACTATGGCTACACCTTC.

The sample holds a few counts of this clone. The CDR3: CASRTENTDTQYF. The CDR3 coding sequence is TGTGCCAGCCGGACAGAGAACACAGATACGCAGTATTTT. The genes are TRBV7-9 and TRBJ2-3; possible D gene TRBD1, 6 bases. The V end was cut by 8 bases, the J end by 2 bases, with 11 bases between. Germline lookup yields CDR1 SEHNR and CDR2 FQNEAQ (reference sequence). This CDR3 has 13 residues.

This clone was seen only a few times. The CDR3 coding sequence is TGTGCCAGCAGCTTAGGGAGGGCCGGGGAGCTGTTTTTT. Its protein product is CASSLGRAGELFF. V and J are TRBV7-2 and TRBJ2-2; perhaps TRBD2 as D (6 bases). Germline values: CDR1 SGHTA, CDR2 FQGNSA. V was shortened by 1 base and J by 6 bases, with 6 bases between the two germline ends. The CDR3 is made up of 13 amino acids.

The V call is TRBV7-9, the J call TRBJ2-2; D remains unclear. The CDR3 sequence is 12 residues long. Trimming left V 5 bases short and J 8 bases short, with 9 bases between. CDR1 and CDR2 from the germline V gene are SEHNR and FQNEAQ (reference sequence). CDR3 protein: CASSIPQGELFF. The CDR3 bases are TGTGCCAGCAGCATTCCCCAGGGGGAGCTGTTTTTT. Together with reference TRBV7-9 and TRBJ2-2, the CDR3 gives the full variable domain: DTGVSQNPRHKITKRGQNVTFRCDPISEHNRLYWYRQTLGQGPEFLTYFQNEAQLEKSRLLSDRFSAERPKGSFSTLEIQRTEQGDSAMYLCASSIPQGELFFGEGSRLTVL.

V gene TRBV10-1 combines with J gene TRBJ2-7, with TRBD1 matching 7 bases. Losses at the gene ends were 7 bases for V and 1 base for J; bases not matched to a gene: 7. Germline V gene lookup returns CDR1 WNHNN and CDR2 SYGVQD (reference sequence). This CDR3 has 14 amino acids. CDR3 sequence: CASKTGYFSYEQYV. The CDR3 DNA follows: TGCGCCAGCAAGACAGGGTATTTTTCCTACGAGCAGTACGTC.

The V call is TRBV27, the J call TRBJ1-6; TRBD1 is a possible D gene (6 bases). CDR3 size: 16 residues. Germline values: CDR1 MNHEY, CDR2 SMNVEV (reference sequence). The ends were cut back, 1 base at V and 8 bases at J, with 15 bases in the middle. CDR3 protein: CASSLYGQGIDSPLHF. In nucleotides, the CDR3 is TGTGCCAGCAGTTTATATGGGCAGGGGATTGATTCACCCCTCCACTTT.

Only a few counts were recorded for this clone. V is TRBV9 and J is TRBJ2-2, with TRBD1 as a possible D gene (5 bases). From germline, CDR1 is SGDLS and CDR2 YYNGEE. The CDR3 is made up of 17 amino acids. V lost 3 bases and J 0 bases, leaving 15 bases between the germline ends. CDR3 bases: TGTGCCAGCAGCGCCTCACAGGAGCCCTCGAACACCGGGGAGCTGTTTTTT. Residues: CASSASQEPSNTGELFF.

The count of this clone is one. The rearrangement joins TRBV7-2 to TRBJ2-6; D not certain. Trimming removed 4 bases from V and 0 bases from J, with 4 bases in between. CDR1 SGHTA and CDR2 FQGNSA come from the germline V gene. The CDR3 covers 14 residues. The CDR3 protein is CASSYSSGANVLTF. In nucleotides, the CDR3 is TGTGCCAGCAGCTATAGCTCTGGGGCCAACGTCCTGACTTTC.